The 22 T cell receptor beta chains presented below share a single source sample, sequenced in a study of spatial heterogeneity in lung cancer. TCRdb reanalysed the 5' RACE reads using MiXCR and keeps one entry per CDR3 protein. The table includes about 45,000 distinct CDR3 sequences, about 10% detected once. This sample's time point: sample taken at primary tumor resection. Tumor, nontumor lung or frozen PBMC supplied whole RNA that was sequenced unsorted. Sequencing used PBMCs, obtained at surgery. The source is a female donor with early-stage non-small cell lung cancer.

The chain has TRBV11-2 and TRBJ2-7; 9 bases match TRBD1. This CDR3 has 14 amino acids. The V gene's germline CDR1 is SGHAT and CDR2 FQNNGV. The trim removed 1 base at V and 4 bases at J, leaving 2 bases unmatched. The CDR3, as DNA: TGTGCCAGCAGCTTAGGGACAGGGGAATACGAGCAGTACTTC. As protein: CASSLGTGEYEQYF.

This clonotype was detected a few times. V is TRBV24-1 and J is TRBJ2-2, with 11 nucleotides matching TRBD2. CDR3 length: 14 residues. Germline V lookup: CDR1 KGHDR, CDR2 SFDVKD. Trimming at V came to 11 bases and at J to 5 bases, leaving 6 bases not matched to a gene. CDR3 region: CAIAASGGTGELFF. Here the CDR3 DNA reads TGTGCCATCGCGGCTAGCGGGGGGACCGGGGAGCTGTTTTTT.

The chain uses TRBV27 and TRBJ1-2, with D perhaps TRBD1 (6 bases). Trimming left V 3 bases short and J 2 bases short, with 7 bases between. Germline loops: CDR1 MNHEY, CDR2 SMNVEV (reference sequence). The CDR3 length is 13 residues. The CDR3 protein is CASSFGQNYGYTF. The CDR3 DNA follows: TGTGCCAGCAGTTTTGGACAGAACTATGGCTACACCTTC.

This clonotype appeared a few times. V usage is TRBV20-1 and J usage is TRBJ2-1, with 12 bases aligning to TRBD2. The CDR3 length is 12 residues. Germline CDR1 and CDR2: DFQATT and SNEGSKA (reference sequence). CDR3 region: CSPSGGGNEQFF. The CDR3 DNA sequence: TGCAGCCCTAGCGGGGGGGGGAATGAGCAGTTCTTC.

The V gene is TRBV5-4, the J gene TRBJ2-7; D is perhaps TRBD1 or TRBD2 (5 bases each). This CDR3 is 14 amino acids long. Germline CDR1 is SGHNT and CDR2 is YYREEE (reference sequence). Trimming left V 2 bases short and J 4 bases short, with 13 bases between. The DNA of the CDR3 is TGTGCCAGCAGCTTAGGGCAGGGACGATACGAGCAGTACTTC. This sequence encodes CASSLGQGRYEQYF.

The chain carries TRBV5-6 and TRBJ1-1; D is ambiguous. The CDR3 is 16 residues long. Trimming cost V 1 base and J 0 bases, with 13 bases left between them. Germline assignment: CDR1 SGHDT and CDR2 YYEEEE. CDR3 coding DNA: TGTGCCAGCAGCTTGCCTCGGACGGGTATGAACACTGAAGCTTTCTTT. It translates to CASSLPRTGMNTEAFF.

This clonotype was picked up a small number of times. The genes are TRBV6-5 and TRBJ2-3, with 8 bases that match TRBD2. V lost 6 bases to trimming and J lost 2 bases; unmatched junction nucleotides: 7. The germline gives CDR1 MNHEY, CDR2 SVGAGI. This CDR3 region has 15 residues. The CDR3 here is CASRKRGTYTDTQYF. CDR3 DNA: TGTGCCAGCAGGAAGCGGGGGACCTACACAGATACGCAGTATTTT.

In this sample, this clonotype turned up a few times. The chain carries TRBV11-2 and TRBJ2-2, with TRBD2 matching over 10 bases. Germline V CDR1 and CDR2: SGHAT, FQNNGV. V shed 4 bases and J 8 bases; nucleotides not matched to a gene: 10. The CDR3 is made up of 16 amino acids. CDR3 bases: TGTGCCAGCAGCTCCCGGACGGTTAGCGGGGGGGGGGAGCTGTTTTTT. It specifies CASSSRTVSGGGELFF.

This clonotype turned up a few times. The CDR3 region has the DNA TGTGCCAGCAGCTTAGGGGGGACGGCGTCGGAGACCCAGTACTTC. Translated, it gives CASSLGGTASETQYF. The rearrangement joins TRBV7-2 to TRBJ2-5, with D perhaps matching TRBD1 or TRBD2 (5 bases each). The V gene lost 1 base and the J gene lost 5 bases, with 14 bases spanning the gap. Looked up from germline, CDR1 is SGHTA and CDR2 is FQGNSA. This CDR3 spans 15 amino acids.

Many counts were recorded for this clonotype. The CDR3 bases are TGTGCCAGCAGTGATACTAGCGGGGGGGCCTTAGATACGCAGTATTTT. Its protein product is CASSDTSGGALDTQYF. The chain combines TRBV2 with TRBJ2-3, with 13 bases lining up with TRBD2. The germline gives CDR1 SNHLY, CDR2 FYNNEI. This CDR3 contains 16 residues. The junction had 5 bases not matched to a gene; V was cut back by 3 bases and J by 5 bases.

The chain employs TRBV11-2 and TRBJ2-5; no firm D call. Per the germline V gene, CDR1 is SGHAT and CDR2 is FQNNGV. This CDR3 has 12 residues. V was shortened by 8 bases and J by 5 bases, with 12 bases between the two germline ends. The CDR3 sequence is CASGTLGETQYF. Written as DNA, the CDR3 is TGTGCCAGCGGAACCCTTGGGGAGACCCAGTACTTC.

CDR3 nucleotide sequence: TGTGCCAGCAGCTCCGCCGGGTCGGCTCTGGAGACCCAGTACTTC. Amino acids: CASSSAGSALETQYF. The rearrangement joins TRBV7-2 to TRBJ2-5; D uncertain. V was cut by 4 bases and J by 5 bases, with 17 bases left in between. Per germline, CDR1 SGHTA and CDR2 FQGNSA. The CDR3 length is 15 residues.

This clonotype was seen at least ten times. The chain is built from TRBV15 and TRBJ1-5, with a weak D call TRBD1 (5 bases). V lost 0 bases and J 7 bases, leaving 10 bases between the germline ends. CDR3 length: 14 amino acids. Looked up from germline, CDR1 is LNHNV and CDR2 is YYDKDF (reference sequence). Here the CDR3 DNA reads TGTGCCACCAGCAGAGAGTGGGAGGGGCAGCCCCAGCATTTT. Amino acids: CATSREWEGQPQHF.

This clonotype was counted at least ten times. The chain combines TRBV20-1 with TRBJ2-5, with 11 bases identical to TRBD2. The germline V gene has CDR1 DFQATT and CDR2 SNEGSKA (reference sequence). The length of the CDR3 is 14 residues. The V and J ends lost 6 bases and 5 bases, in that order; junction bases with no gene match: 8. The DNA of the CDR3 is TGCAGTGCCAATAGCGGGGGGGCCGGGGAGACCCAGTACTTC. Protein: CSANSGGAGETQYF.

This clonotype was recorded at least ten times. The chain combines TRBV27 with TRBJ2-1; 12 nucleotides align to TRBD2. The CDR3 contains 16 residues. After removal of 3 bases from V and 3 bases from J, the junction contained 3 bases not matched to a gene. Germline loops: CDR1 MNHEY, CDR2 SMNVEV (reference sequence). CDR3 region: CASSFPTSGGYNEQFF. The CDR3 DNA sequence: TGTGCCAGCAGTTTCCCGACTAGCGGGGGCTACAATGAGCAGTTCTTC.

This clonotype occurred a few times. The CDR3 region is CASSIQETQYF. In DNA, the CDR3 is TGTGCCAGCAGCATACAAGAGACCCAGTACTTC. The rearrangement links TRBV12-3 or TRBV12-4 to TRBJ2-5; D unresolved. CDR3 size: 11 residues. V shed 6 bases and J shed 2 bases, with 4 bases lying between them.

The table lists this clonotype with a few counts. DNA for the CDR3: TGTGCCAGCAAGGGGATCAACTCCAACAACTACGAGCAGTACTTC. Amino acids: CASKGINSNNYEQYF. The V and J genes are TRBV2 and TRBJ2-7, with a possible D match to TRBD1 (5 bases). The CDR3 runs to 15 residues. Germline-derived CDR1 and CDR2 are SNHLY and FYNNEI. V gave up 7 bases and J gave up 3 bases, with 19 bases separating them. Full variable domain (remainder filled in from reference TRBV2 and TRBJ2-7): EPEVTQTPSHQVTQMGQEVILRCVPISNHLYFYWYRQILGQKVEFLVSFYNNEISEKSEIFDDQFSVERPDGSNFTLKIRSTKLEDSAMYFCASKGINSNNYEQYFGPGTRLTVT.

In its sample, this clonotype was seen a few times. The gene calls are TRBV7-9 and TRBJ1-2, with D possibly being TRBD1 (5 bases). The V end lost 4 bases, the J end lost 7 bases, and 13 bases lay between the germline ends. Germline V gives CDR1 SEHNR, CDR2 FQNEAQ (reference sequence). The CDR3 runs 13 residues. As DNA, the CDR3 is TGTGCCAGCAGCTCTGACGACAGATCTGGCTACACCTTC. Translated: CASSSDDRSGYTF. The whole variable domain, remainder taken from reference TRBV7-9 and TRBJ1-2, is DTGVSQNPRHKITKRGQNVTFRCDPISEHNRLYWYRQTLGQGPEFLTYFQNEAQLEKSRLLSDRFSAERPKGSFSTLEIQRTEQGDSAMYLCASSSDDRSGYTFGSGTRLTVV.

This chain connects TRBV2 to TRBJ2-7; the D gene is possibly TRBD2 (6 bases). V gave up 8 bases and J gave up 7 bases, with 15 bases separating them. This CDR3 spans 12 amino acids. The germline V gene encodes CDR1 SNHLY and CDR2 FYNNEI. CDR3 DNA: TGTGCCAGCCAGGGCGGGGTCTTGGAGCAGTACTTC. Translated, it gives CASQGGVLEQYF.

The V gene is TRBV15, the J gene TRBJ2-3; either TRBD1 or TRBD2 may fit D (5 bases each). CDR1 and CDR2 (germline): LNHNV, YYDKDF (reference sequence). This CDR3 has 12 residues. The V gene lost 0 bases and the J gene lost 12 bases, with 10 bases spanning the gap. CDR3 in DNA: TGTGCCACCAGCAGAGACCGGGACCCACAGTATTTT. It translates to CATSRDRDPQYF.

This clonotype has a handful of counts. The V call is TRBV11-2, the J call TRBJ1-6, with D possibly being TRBD1 (5 bases). The V gene's germline CDR1 is SGHAT and CDR2 FQNNGV. V shed 6 bases and J shed 8 bases, with 14 bases lying between them. The CDR3 loop spans 14 amino acids. The CDR3 reads CASRLQAGHSPLHF. In DNA, the CDR3 is TGTGCCAGCAGACTACAGGCCGGGCATTCACCCCTCCACTTT. The variable domain in full, completed from reference TRBV11-2 and TRBJ1-6, reads EAGVAQSPRYKIIEKRQSVAFWCNPISGHATLYWYQQILGQGPKLLIQFQNNGVVDDSQLPKDRFSAERLKGVDSTLKIQPAKLEDSAVYLCASRLQAGHSPLHFGNGTRLTVT.

V and J are TRBV5-1 and TRBJ1-2, with 10 bases identical to TRBD1. After removal of 0 bases from V and 6 bases from J, the junction contained 2 bases not matched to a gene. The CDR3 spans 14 residues. In germline, CDR1 is SGHRS, CDR2 YFSETQ. CDR3 bases: TGCGCCAGCAGCTTGGAGACAGGGGGCAATGGCTACACCTTC. It translates to CASSLETGGNGYTF.